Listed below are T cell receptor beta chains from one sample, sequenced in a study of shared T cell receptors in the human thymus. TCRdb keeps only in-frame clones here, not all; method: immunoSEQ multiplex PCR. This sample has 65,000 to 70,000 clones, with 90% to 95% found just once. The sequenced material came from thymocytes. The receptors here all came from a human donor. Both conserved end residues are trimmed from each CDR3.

CDR3 protein: ASSSRLPGSYNSPLH; V gene: TRBV13
CDR3 protein: ASRPPGQGGDEKLF; V gene: TRBV25-1
CDR3 protein: ASSSYMNTEAF; V gene: TRBV13
CDR3 protein: ASSQEGGLLGSYEQY; V gene: TRBV4-3
CDR3 protein: ASSAGQGANTEAF; V gene: TRBV5-1
CDR3 protein: AWQAWTEAF; V gene: TRBV30
CDR3 protein: ASTGREGIYYGYT; V gene: TRBV9
CDR3 protein: ASSPSNDPLYNEQF; V gene: TRBV18
CDR3 protein: ASRHTGRTQETQY; V gene: TRBV27
CDR3 protein: ATSRDLTGQGITEAF; V gene: TRBV15